This TCR beta chain was sequenced for a study of control samples from healthy donors and cancer patients. TCRdb's copy holds only in-frame clones and misses some; the assay was immunoSEQ multiplex PCR. The sample yields 150,000 to 200,000 clones, about nine tenths seen once. The germline gives CDR1 GTSNPN, CDR2 SVGIG (reference sequence). The J segment lost 7 bases and the V segment lost 0 bases, leaving 8 bases of the junction unmatched. The CDR3 is 17 residues long. This TCR was sampled from a woman in her twenties or thirties in good health. Material for sequencing was blood. The chain has TRBV30 and TRBJ2-1, with TRBD2 matching over 14 bases. CDR3 region: CAWSVRSGLAGENEQFF. The CDR3 DNA sequence: TGTGCCTGGAGTGTACGGTCGGGACTAGCGGGGGAAAATGAGCAGTTCTTC.